These 10 T cell receptor beta chains came from one sample sequenced in a study of somatic mutations in cytotoxic T cells in rheumatoid arthritis. Clones were read by immunoSEQ multiplex PCR, and TCRdb kept only the in-frame ones, dropping some. The table lists approximately 23,000 clones, about 83% of them singletons. Sequencing was done on a sample of CD8+ T cells sorted from blood. These receptor sequences come from an adult with rheumatoid arthritis.

There are a few counts of this clone. V is TRBV4-2 and J is TRBJ1-2; unclear D gene. This CDR3 has 15 amino acids. The germline V gene has CDR1 LGHNA and CDR2 YNFKEQ. Trimming took 4 bases from V and 1 from J, leaving 13 bases between them. The CDR3 here is CASSPDEVGNYGYTF. The CDR3 coding sequence is TGTGCCAGCAGCCCCGATGAGGTCGGTAACTATGGCTACACCTTC.

This clone was observed a single time. The chain joins TRBV7-9 to TRBJ1-3; possibly TRBD1 for D (5 bases). From germline, CDR1 is SEHNR and CDR2 FQNEAQ (reference sequence). The CDR3 runs to 13 residues. V lost 5 bases and J lost 7, with 12 bases in between. The DNA of the CDR3 is TGTGCCAGCAGCGGGGGACCAAGGAACACCATATATTTT. This encodes CASSGGPRNTIYF.

The gene calls are TRBV7-8 and TRBJ2-3, with 11 bases matching TRBD2. Germline V gene data show CDR1 as SGHVS and CDR2 as FQNEAQ. Unmatched junction bases numbered 20, after V lost 4 bases and J lost 5 bases. The CDR3 is 20 residues long. The CDR3 reads CASSSPLTSGSSRAGDTQYF. As DNA, the CDR3 is TGTGCCAGCAGCTCCCCCCTAACTAGCGGGAGTTCAAGGGCGGGAGATACGCAGTATTTT.

The rearrangement joins TRBV5-5 to TRBJ2-1, with 12 positions matching TRBD2. Trimming took 4 bases from V and 6 from J; bases not matched to a gene: 8. The germline gives CDR1 SGHKS, CDR2 YYEKEE (reference sequence). The CDR3 sequence is 16 residues long. The CDR3 nucleotides are TGTGCCAGCAGCCCCTCTAGCGGGAGGGGAGGCAATGAGCAGTTCTTC. This encodes CASSPSSGRGGNEQFF. The full variable domain, its missing parts supplied by reference TRBV5-5 and TRBJ2-1, is DAGVTQSPTHLIKTRGQQVTLRCSPISGHKSVSWYQQVLGQGPQFIFQYYEKEERGRGNFPDRFSARQFPNYSSELNVNALLLGDSALYLCASSPSSGRGGNEQFFGPGTRLTVL.

This chain uses TRBV7-6 with TRBJ1-2, with D possibly matching TRBD1 (6 bases). Between the trimmed V and J ends, which lost 2 bases and 3 bases, there was a span of 10 bases. The germline V gene encodes CDR1 SGHVS and CDR2 FNYEAQ. The CDR3 loop spans 14 amino acids. The CDR3, as DNA: TGTGCCAGCAGCTTATATGCAGGGGACTATGGCTACACCTTC. Amino acids: CASSLYAGDYGYTF.

The chain combines TRBV27 with TRBJ2-2, with 13 positions matching TRBD2. Germline CDR1 reads MNHEY; CDR2 reads SMNVEV (reference sequence). The trim removed 3 bases at V and 7 bases at J, leaving 8 bases unmatched. The CDR3 extends over 17 amino acids. The CDR3: CASSFRLAGGRGGELFF. CDR3 coding DNA: TGTGCCAGCAGTTTCCGACTAGCGGGAGGCCGCGGCGGGGAGCTGTTTTTT.

The chain recombines TRBV4-1 with TRBJ1-1; TRBD1 might be the D (6 bases). The CDR3 length is 16 residues. Germline V gene data show CDR1 as MGHRA and CDR2 as YSYEKL. Trimming shortened V by 3 bases and J by 2 bases, and 16 bases separated the two germline ends. The CDR3 nucleotides read TGCGCCAGCAGCCACGGGACACGGTTAAGCAACACTGAAGCTTTCTTT. Protein sequence: CASSHGTRLSNTEAFF.

The chain's CDR3 is CASSLSGAYGYTF. In nucleotides, the CDR3 is TGTGCCAGCAGTTTATCGGGAGCCTATGGCTACACCTTC. The chain joins TRBV28 to TRBJ1-2; D remains unclear. This CDR3 contains 13 residues. V lost 1 base, J lost 4 bases, and 7 bases lay in between. Germline V lookup: CDR1 MDHEN, CDR2 SYDVKM.

V and J are TRBV9 and TRBJ2-7; 8 bases line up with TRBD1. The J segment lost 2 bases and the V segment lost 3 bases, leaving 4 bases of the junction unmatched. The CDR3 totals 14 residues. Germline CDR1 and CDR2: SGDLS and YYNGEE. The CDR3, as DNA: TGTGCCAGCAGCGCCGGGACAGGTCCCTACGAGCAGTACTTC. This sequence encodes CASSAGTGPYEQYF.

The J gene is TRBJ2-2, the V gene TRBV9; D is perhaps TRBD2 (6 bases). CDR1 is SGDLS, CDR2 YYNGEE, per germline. The V end lost 4 bases, the J end lost 2 bases, and 12 bases lay between the germline ends. The CDR3 sequence is 15 residues long. CDR3 residues: CASSPGTSNTGELFF. In DNA, the CDR3 is TGTGCCAGCAGCCCCGGGACTTCAAACACCGGGGAGCTGTTTTTT.